These T cell receptor beta chains were read from a single sample in a study of CD8+CD57+ T cells in acquired aplastic anemia. TCRdb re-derived calls from the reads in MiXCR, one entry per CDR3 protein. The table shows under 350,000 distinct CDR3 sequences, with about 50% occurring only once. Source material: sorted CD4+, CD8+, or CD8+CD57+ T cells (not recorded which) from PBMCs. The receptors originated from a human donor with aplastic anemia. The CDR3 runs from the conserved cysteine through the conserved F or W. The D gene is left open where the match is weak. Clone size is given for some rows only: seen once, a few or many times, or a class if the clone is expanded.

V gene	clone size	D gene	J gene	CDR3 protein	CDR3 DNA
TRBV7-8	few	-	TRBJ2-7	CASSLFKEGEQYF	TGTGCCAGCAGCTTATTCAAGGAGGGCGAGCAGTACTTC
TRBV12-3/TRBV12-4	-	TRBD2	TRBJ2-3	CASRLSGGANEQYF	TGTGCCAGCAGACTAAGCGGGGGGGCTAATGAGCAGTATTTT
TRBV3-1	many	-	TRBJ2-7	CASSQERGSGQYF	TGTGCCAGCAGCCAAGAACGAGGGTCCGGGCAGTACTTC
TRBV9	many	-	TRBJ1-1	CASSVVPLWGAHVNTEAFF	TGTGCCAGCAGCGTAGTTCCTCTGTGGGGGGCTCATGTGAACACTGAAGCTTTCTTT
TRBV29-1	-	TRBD2	TRBJ2-1	CSLAGVAGEQFF	TGCAGCTTGGCCGGAGTAGCGGGGGAGCAGTTCTTC
TRBV6-1	many	-	TRBJ2-2	CASTQGYVRQANTGELFF	TGTGCCAGCACCCAAGGGTACGTTAGACAGGCGAACACCGGGGAGCTGTTTTTT
TRBV24-1	-	-	TRBJ2-1	CATSDLVTNEQFF	TGTGCCACCAGTGATTTGGTAACAAATGAGCAGTTCTTC
TRBV5-1	many	-	TRBJ2-1	CASSSDRSSYNEQFF	TGCGCCAGCAGTTCAGACAGGTCCTCCTACAATGAGCAGTTCTTC
TRBV5-1	many	-	TRBJ1-3	CASRLGGDFSGNTIYF	TGCGCCAGCAGACTAGGTGGGGATTTCTCTGGAAACACCATATATTTT
TRBV29-1	many	TRBD1	TRBJ1-2	CSVEPGQGTAF	TGCAGCGTTGAACCGGGACAGGGGACAGCCTTC
TRBV19	many	-	TRBJ2-1	CASSLGNSRVEQFF	TGTGCCAGTAGTCTAGGGAACTCCCGGGTTGAGCAGTTCTTC
TRBV6-5	many	-	TRBJ1-6	CASSYYGGDSYNSPLHF	TGTGCCAGCAGTTACTATGGTGGGGACTCCTATAATTCACCCCTCCACTTT
TRBV6-1	-	-	TRBJ1-2	CASSQTQGVLGYTF	TGTGCCAGCAGTCAAACCCAGGGTGTTCTAGGCTACACCTTC
TRBV20-1	-	-	TRBJ2-3	CSALEGLTDTQYF	TGCAGTGCCCTAGAAGGGCTCACAGATACGCAGTATTTT
TRBV12-3/TRBV12-4	-	-	TRBJ2-1	CASSSIQGQGNEQFF	TGTGCCAGCAGTTCCATACAGGGACAAGGCAATGAGCAGTTCTTC
TRBV9	-	-	TRBJ2-1	CASSGTAGGDEQFF	TGTGCCAGCAGCGGGACGGCTGGGGGCGATGAGCAGTTCTTC
TRBV9	-	-	TRBJ2-1	CASSVVSYNEQFF	TGTGCCAGCAGCGTAGTCTCCTACAATGAGCAGTTCTTC
TRBV29-1	-	TRBD2	TRBJ2-1	CSGTGGDGNNEQFF	TGCAGCGGAACGGGAGGCGATGGAAACAATGAGCAGTTCTTC
TRBV20-1	once	-	TRBJ1-6	CSAREGGSPLHF	TGCAGTGCTAGAGAGGGTGGTTCACCCCTCCACTTT
TRBV20-1	-	-	TRBJ2-7	CGARDQGIDQYF	TGCGGTGCTAGAGATCAAGGGATCGACCAGTACTTC
TRBV2	-	-	TRBJ2-6	CASSLIVPSGANVLTF	TGTGCCAGCAGTTTAATAGTCCCCTCTGGGGCCAACGTCCTGACTTTC
TRBV20-1	-	TRBD1	TRBJ2-7	CSALRTGISYEQYF	TGCAGTGCCCTAAGGACAGGTATTTCCTACGAGCAGTACTTC
TRBV7-8	-	-	TRBJ2-7	CASSPVDRQSSYEQYF	TGTGCCAGCAGTCCCGTCGACAGGCAGAGCTCCTACGAGCAGTACTTC
TRBV20-1	-	TRBD2	TRBJ2-1	CSATTTSGSVDEQFF	TGCAGTGCTACAACGACTAGCGGGAGTGTCGATGAGCAGTTCTTC
TRBV9	-	-	TRBJ1-6	CASSVEGRGNGSPLHF	TGTGCCAGCAGCGTAGAGGGCAGGGGTAATGGTTCACCCCTCCACTTT
TRBV19	-	-	TRBJ1-5	CASSTPRTRVQPQHF	TGTGCCAGTAGTACCCCACGGACAAGAGTTCAGCCCCAGCATTTT
TRBV20-1	-	TRBD2	TRBJ2-7	CSARVERGVPYEQYF	TGCAGTGCTAGAGTGGAGCGGGGGGTACCCTACGAGCAGTACTTC
TRBV7-3	-	-	TRBJ2-1	CASSDAQGSDEQFF	TGTGCCAGCAGCGACGCGCAAGGTTCGGATGAGCAGTTCTTC
TRBV7-8	few	-	TRBJ2-1	CASSLAGTPYNEQFF	TGTGCCAGCAGCTTAGCAGGGACCCCCTACAATGAGCAGTTCTTC
TRBV3-1	-	TRBD1	TRBJ2-1	CASSPLTGGYNEQFF	TGTGCCAGCAGCCCGCTAACAGGGGGGTACAATGAGCAGTTCTTC
TRBV24-1	many	-	TRBJ2-1	CATGGQGEQFF	TGTGCCACGGGAGGGCAGGGGGAGCAGTTCTTC
TRBV2	once	-	TRBJ2-5	CASSERMRFETQYF	TGTGCCAGCAGTGAACGTATGCGATTCGAGACCCAGTACTTC
TRBV29-1	-	TRBD2	TRBJ2-7	CSVEGNLNSGGYEQYF	TGCAGCGTTGAAGGAAATCTTAATAGCGGGGGATACGAGCAGTACTTC
TRBV7-9	-	TRBD2	TRBJ2-7	CASSLSASGDHEQYF	TGTGCCAGCAGCTTAAGTGCTAGCGGGGACCACGAGCAGTACTTC
TRBV7-3	-	TRBD2	TRBJ2-3	CASSQEMGLAGGDTQYF	TGTGCCAGCAGCCAAGAGATGGGACTAGCGGGAGGAGATACGCAGTATTTT
TRBV12-3/TRBV12-4	many	-	TRBJ2-1	CASSLLLAPGNEQFF	TGTGCCAGCAGTTTACTACTAGCTCCTGGCAATGAGCAGTTCTTC
TRBV13	-	-	TRBJ2-3	CASSIQGPGLSDTQYF	TGTGCCAGCAGCATCCAGGGACCGGGCCTTTCAGATACGCAGTATTTT
TRBV6-5	-	-	TRBJ1-4	CASRRTGSAANEKLFF	TGTGCCAGCAGAAGGACGGGATCTGCGGCTAATGAAAAACTGTTTTTT
TRBV7-3	few	-	TRBJ1-2	CASSEGGRGYGYTF	TGTGCCAGCAGTGAGGGGGGCAGGGGATATGGCTACACCTTC
TRBV20-1	-	-	TRBJ2-5	CSAFGTQETQYF	TGCAGTGCTTTCGGGACTCAAGAGACCCAGTACTTC
TRBV29-1	once	TRBD1	TRBJ1-2	CSVAGTGTYGYTF	TGCAGCGTGGCCGGGACAGGGACGTATGGCTACACCTTC
TRBV9	-	-	TRBJ2-7	CASSVAPVGEQYF	TGTGCCAGCAGCGTAGCCCCGGTGGGCGAGCAGTACTTC
TRBV7-8	-	TRBD1	TRBJ2-7	CASSSGQGRGEQYF	TGTGCCAGCAGCTCAGGACAGGGTAGGGGCGAGCAGTACTTC
TRBV5-1	many	-	TRBJ1-2	CASSFEGNDGYTF	TGCGCCAGCAGCTTTGAGGGTAACGATGGCTACACCTTC
TRBV5-1	many	-	TRBJ2-1	CASSPGADNEQFF	TGCGCCAGCAGCCCCGGGGCGGACAATGAGCAGTTCTTC
TRBV10-2	-	-	TRBJ2-3	CASTRTGGTDTQYF	TGCGCCAGCACCCGGACGGGCGGCACAGATACGCAGTATTTT
TRBV20-1	many	-	TRBJ2-1	CSAALLNRRVQEQFF	TGCAGTGCGGCGCTTTTAAATCGCAGGGTACAGGAGCAGTTCTTC
TRBV24-1	few	-	TRBJ2-5	CATSDLDSQETQYF	TGTGCCACCAGTGATTTGGACAGCCAAGAGACCCAGTACTTC
TRBV5-6	-	-	TRBJ1-1	CASSLSLLSVVAFF	TGTGCCAGCAGCTTGTCCCTCCTATCGGTGGTCGCTTTCTTT
TRBV7-6	-	-	TRBJ2-7	CASSFRQGLSYEQYF	TGTGCCAGCAGCTTCCGACAGGGACTTTCCTACGAGCAGTACTTC
TRBV20-1	few	-	TRBJ1-1	CTTPGHGNTEAFF	TGCACCACTCCGGGACACGGGAACACTGAAGCTTTCTTT
TRBV7-9	-	-	TRBJ1-4	CASSQDLRGEKLFF	TGTGCCAGCAGCCAAGATCTTCGGGGGGAAAAACTGTTTTTT
TRBV27	-	TRBD2	TRBJ2-1	CASSSSGGNYNEQFF	TGTGCCAGCAGCTCGAGCGGGGGGAACTACAATGAGCAGTTCTTC
TRBV15	many	TRBD1	TRBJ2-1	CATRGPGQGYNEQFF	TGTGCCACCAGGGGACCGGGACAGGGCTACAATGAGCAGTTCTTC